The source of this TCR beta chain is a study of T cells after yellow fever vaccination. From the 5' RACE reads, TCRdb called clonotypes with MiXCR, one entry per CDR3 protein. The top ten hold 35% to 40% of the sample, which has under 200,000 distinct CDR3 sequences, 11% seen once. Study-level points and caveats: Weaker in magnitude, the secondary response showed a faster peak on day 5 versus 15.

This clonotype turned up a few times. Its antigen remains unidentified. This clonotype originated in a man aged 18 to 29 who received the YFV17D yellow fever vaccine. The input for sequencing was CD8+ T cells sorted from PBMCs, taken 15 days after the yellow fever booster vaccination.

DNA of the CDR3: TGTGCCAGCAGTTCCAAACCCAGGGGAGACACTGAAGCTTTCTTT. Protein product: CASSSKPRGDTEAFF. The V and J genes are TRBV7-9 and TRBJ1-1, with TRBD1 as a possible D gene (6 bases). This CDR3 comprises 15 residues. The V gene's germline CDR1 is SEHNR and CDR2 FQNEAQ (reference sequence). V gave up 6 bases and J gave up 3 bases, with 17 bases separating them.